This entry features one TCR beta chain sequence. This clonotype was detected only a few times. Its antigen target is currently unknown. No much larger clone exists at a distance of one base, and base qualities are not known. All donors were healthy Caucasians. The twin cohort comprised three pairs of female monozygotic twins, all aged roughly 18 to 29 years. Positive isolation kits from Invitrogen were used to isolate the CD4+ and CD8+ T cell populations. This sample is drawn from a study of identical twins (dated by TCRdb to about 2016). With respect to the entire study: To test whether fetal clonotypes persist, the study used deep sequencing on TCR alpha and beta repertoires from monozygotic twins, unrelated adults of various ages, and cord blood. Replicate twin experiments were performed at different times using different library preparation protocols to rule out contamination.

The cysteine opens and the valine closes a CDR3 of 12 amino acids. Only CDR3 DNA is held: 36 bases, read in frame from base 1. CDR1 is given as MDHEN and CDR2 as SYDVKM, both from the germline V gene. V is cut by 4 bases and J by 3 bases, and the space between the germline ends is 7 bases. Library prep was done by 5' RACE. Sequenced on an Illumina HiSeq 2000. Template switching added a universal primer binding site, and the final cDNA carried a unique molecular identifier that allowed TCR cDNA molecules to be counted accurately. Specific primers in the conserved constant-segment region were used to synthesize first-strand cDNA for the TCR alpha and beta chains. Each cDNA library was double barcoded, with a SMART-Mk sample barcode plus Illumina barcodes, to control for contamination. TruSeq adapter sequences and Illumina sample barcodes were added in two successive PCR steps. TCR alpha and beta cDNA libraries were sequenced on the Illumina HiSeq platform with custom primers. Turning to the authors' computational methods: MiGEC processed the raw reads to extract unique molecular identifiers, while MiXCR was used to determine the CDR3 positions. For each individual, recombination models were inferred using an EM algorithm with the repgenHMM and IGoR tools. The analysis of shared clonotypes was done with the tcR package in R, with sharing normalized by the product of cloneset sizes. To study raw recombination without the effects of thymic and clonal selection, out-of-frame nonproductive sequences were analyzed. TCRdb cleaned the public reads at Q25 with fastp, built clones with MiXCR and kept in-frame beta chains. Rows are combined by CDR3 protein, so each entry shows the most common genes and DNA. The V and J calls follow TCRdb's processing rather than the paper's. This sample holds 350,000 or so distinct CDR3 sequences; approximately 13% were observed only once. Around 7.2% of the sample lies in the top ten.

What the study reported, not specific to this receptor: Abundant cord blood beta clonotypes had fewer insertions, young adult naive repertoires showed a similar but weaker trend, and memory repertoires showed no such trend. Out-of-frame TCR alpha sequences shared between twins showed an excess of low generation-probability sequences compared with coincidental sharing between unrelated individuals. Invariant T cells such as MAIT and iNKT could partly confound zero-insertion analyses, though diverse VJ usage argued against this for most clonotypes. Conclusions relied on cross-sectional statistical analysis, since the same donors could not be followed over many years. Out-of-frame TCR alpha sharing in monozygotic twins was systematically underestimated by recombination models, whereas sharing between unrelated individuals was in agreement with the recombination models. A weaker excess of twin sharing was found in beta out-of-frame sequences because the signal-to-noise ratio was lowered by fewer shared sequences.

These data were likewise used in another study, on yellow fever vaccine responses in identical twins. As the second study states: The authors reported that the T cell response to vaccination in identical twins appeared partly convergent and partly personalized. Focusing on identical twins, the study followed the T cell clones that responded to the vaccine, and did so with precision.

The sequencing input was CD8+ T cells sorted from blood. Recombination joined TRBV28 with TRBJ2-7, with the D gene not clear enough to name. The sequence derives from a young woman in good health. The DNA sequence is given as TGTGCCAGCAGTTCGGAATTCTACGAGCAGTACGTC. Its protein product is CASSSEFYEQYV.